The TCR beta chain described here comes from a study of T cell responses to AZD1222 COVID-19 vaccine. Findings and caveats of the study: Clonal diversity may have been underestimated, and the donors were mostly white British, with more females than males. Sampling that yielded the repertoires occurred only after the peak T cell response. Once two AZD1222 doses were given, Spike-specific TCR breadth and depth went up.

Sequenced by immunoSEQ multiplex PCR; TCRdb stores in-frame clones only, minus some. Among fewer than 110,000 clones listed, 70% to 90% were seen once. With respect to this clone: Its antigen is currently unknown.

V gave up 4 bases and J gave up 15 bases; unmatched junction bases: 12. Germline lookup yields CDR1 MGHDK and CDR2 SYGVNS. CDR3 length: 13 residues. The starting material was peripheral blood, obtained 28 days after the second AZD1222 dose. The sequence derives from an adult who received the AZD1222 COVID-19 vaccine. This chain uses TRBV25-1 with TRBJ2-1, with TRBD2 matching 7 bases. CDR3 in DNA: TGTGCCAGCAGTGGGACGGCTAGAGGGGAGGGGTTCTTC. Protein product: CASSGTARGEGFF.